This entry concerns a single T cell receptor beta chain. CDR3 length: 12 residues. V was clipped by 5 bases and J by 3 bases, with 8 bases between them. Germline V gene lookup returns CDR1 MNHEY and CDR2 SVGEGT. The sample belongs to a study of control samples from healthy donors and cancer patients. TCRdb's copy holds only in-frame clones and misses some; the assay was immunoSEQ multiplex PCR. Among tens of thousands of clones listed, more than 75% were seen once. The sequencing input was blood. This TCR came from a man in his fifties in good health. V gene TRBV6-2 or TRBV6-3 combines with J gene TRBJ2-7; D unclear. CDR3 bases: TGTGCCAGCAGTCCGTTGGGCTACGAGCAGTACGTC. Translating it yields CASSPLGYEQYV.